This T cell receptor (beta chain) was recorded in a study of PD-L1 blockade in urothelial cancer. Study-wide background: Blood analysis was done at 3 weeks (second dose) and 6 weeks after treatment began.

The method was immunoSEQ multiplex PCR; TCRdb's version includes in-frame clones alone and lacks a portion of them. The data hold roughly 54,000 clones, with around 90% observed a single time. Time point described: pretreatment peripheral blood. Sample contribution per patient ranged from 1 to 8, covering pretreatment and on-treatment. CDR1 is SEHNR, CDR2 FQNEAQ, per germline (reference sequence). This CDR3 contains 16 residues. Trimming cost V 5 bases and J 1 base, with 17 bases left between them. Source: PBMCs, taken around atezolizumab (anti-PD-L1) treatment. The TCR comes from a woman in her fifties or sixties with urothelial cancer. The rearrangement joins TRBV7-9 to TRBJ1-1; D is perhaps TRBD1 (5 bases). CDR3 coding DNA: TGTGCCAGCAGCGCCTTAAAAACAGGATCGAACACTGAAGCTTTCTTT. Translating gives CASSALKTGSNTEAFF. Complete variable domain (other parts from reference TRBV7-9 and TRBJ1-1): DTGVSQNPRHKITKRGQNVTFRCDPISEHNRLYWYRQTLGQGPEFLTYFQNEAQLEKSRLLSDRFSAERPKGSFSTLEIQRTEQGDSAMYLCASSALKTGSNTEAFFGQGTRLTVV.